This T cell receptor beta chain was retrieved from a study of blood T cells in healthy people across ages (dated by TCRdb to about 2015). Concerning the study at large: In model experiments, template switching captured roughly one uniquely barcoded TCR beta cDNA molecule for every two T cells. The study analyzed two additional independent replicas of 1 million unique cDNA reads from the same blood draw for two donors, one aged 18 to 30 and one aged 80 or older. To track age-related changes in TCR beta repertoire diversity, the study relied on deep sequencing normalized with unique cDNA molecular identifiers. To avoid experimental bias, donors of different ages were spread randomly across the sequencing lanes. Donors were grouped into four age groups: young (average roughly 16 years), middle-aged (about 40), aged (around 60) and long-lived (around 80).

V has 3 bases trimmed and J has 8 bases trimmed; junction bases matching no gene number 10. Inclusive of the bounding cysteine and phenylalanine, the CDR3 is 15 residues long. Solely the CDR3 DNA is kept, with 45 bases framed from the first base. Preparation of the library involved 5' RACE. Sequencing used an Illumina HiSeq 2500. A second PCR of about 7 to 12 cycles was run with a J-beta primer mix and a sample-barcoded 5' primer. A template-switch 5' adaptor carrying 12 random nucleotides introduced a unique molecular identifier onto each TCR beta cDNA molecule. At least 2.5 million CDR3-containing paired-end reads were obtained from each sample. First-strand cDNA was synthesized from all RNA with the Mint cDNA synthesis kit, primed by a TRBC-specific oligonucleotide. Following uracil-DNA glycosylase treatment, all cDNA underwent a first 18-cycle PCR with the universal primers M1SS and BC2_uni_R. Concerning the study's data processing: For normalization, 1 million high-quality reads were randomly selected from each sample, with every read carrying a distinct molecular identifier. Instead of being binned into consensus sequences, reads that shared molecular identifiers were thrown out. MiTCR, with a Q25 quality threshold and the strictest error-elimination algorithm, was used for CDR3 identification, clonotype clustering and error correction. A nonparametric unseen species model using Euler transformation provided a lower-bound estimate of total TCR beta diversity. TCRdb took the public reads, trimmed them with fastp at Q25, ran MiXCR for clone calling and kept in-frame beta chains. CDR3 protein sequences are deduplicated, and each keeps its most common genes and DNA. The V and J calls here are based on TCRdb, not the publication. For this sample the table gives about 730,000 distinct CDR3 sequences, of which roughly 44% were detected only once. Clones ranked in the top ten supply roughly 20% of the sample.

This clonotype was counted only a few times. No cognate antigen has been identified for it. No base qualities exist here, and no much larger clone lies one base off it. The full study reports these points: Compared with the aged group, the long-lived group had more naive CD4+ T cells, fewer expanded clones and increased TCR diversity, a pattern suggesting age selection. Estimates of total diversity based on one million sequenced T cells were regarded as lower bounds and as underestimates. Bulk unsorted PBMC profiling prevented conclusive comparison of naive and antigen-experienced compartments. Observed TCR beta diversity per million T cells fell roughly linearly with age, and a significant reduction was already apparent by age roughly 40. A strong correlation was found between observed TCR beta diversity and the percentage of naive T cells measured by flow cytometry. Because the CMV infection status of the donors was unknown, age-related changes in expanded clonotypes may potentially have been confounded.

Systemically healthy Caucasian individuals from Russia, about 38 in total and aged about 6 to 95 years, were included as donors. Each donor gave approximately 9.3 milliliters of peripheral blood, collected into EDTA-treated Vacutainer tubes. Ficoll-Paque density-gradient centrifugation was used to isolate PBMCs, with at least 7 million per sample. Total RNA, at least 6 micrograms per sample, was extracted from PBMCs with Trizol reagent. Naive CD45RAhigh/CD27high T cell percentages were measured by flow cytometry on a PBMC aliquot from every donor. The chain joins TRBV12-3 or TRBV12-4 to TRBJ2-1, with 7 bases matching TRBD2. Specimen: blood. This clonotype was obtained from a woman in her sixties or seventies in good health. Read as DNA, the sequence is TGTGCCAGCAGTTTTGCGGGAGCGCCCTTCTATGAGCAGTTCTTC. Translated, this gives CASSFAGAPFYEQFF.